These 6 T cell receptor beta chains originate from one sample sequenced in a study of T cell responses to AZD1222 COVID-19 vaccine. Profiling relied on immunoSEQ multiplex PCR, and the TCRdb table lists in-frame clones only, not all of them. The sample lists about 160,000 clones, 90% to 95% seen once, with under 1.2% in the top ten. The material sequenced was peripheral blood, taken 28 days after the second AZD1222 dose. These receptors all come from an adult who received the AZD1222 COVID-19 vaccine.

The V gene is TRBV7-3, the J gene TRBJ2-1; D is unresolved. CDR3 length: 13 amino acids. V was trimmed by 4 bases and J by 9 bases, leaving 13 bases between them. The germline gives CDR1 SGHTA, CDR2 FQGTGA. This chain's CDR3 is CASSSRISGEQFF. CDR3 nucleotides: TGTGCCAGCAGCTCCCGTATATCAGGTGAGCAGTTCTTC.

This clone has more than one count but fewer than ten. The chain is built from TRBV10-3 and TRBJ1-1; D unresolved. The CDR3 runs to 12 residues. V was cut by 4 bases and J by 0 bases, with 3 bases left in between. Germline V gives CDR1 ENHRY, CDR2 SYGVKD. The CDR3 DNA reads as TGTGCCATCAGTGGGTTGAACACTGAAGCTTTCTTT. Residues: CAISGLNTEAFF.

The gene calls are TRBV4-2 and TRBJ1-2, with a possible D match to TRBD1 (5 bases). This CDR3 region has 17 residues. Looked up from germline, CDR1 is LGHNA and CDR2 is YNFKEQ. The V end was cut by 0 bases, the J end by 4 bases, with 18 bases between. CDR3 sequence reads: CASSQERSRGRIYGYTF. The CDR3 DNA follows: TGTGCCAGCAGCCAAGAGAGGAGCCGGGGACGGATCTATGGCTACACCTTC.

CDR3 nucleotides: TGCGCCAGCAGCTTTAAAGGGGACACTGAAGCTTTCTTT. Amino acids: CASSFKGDTEAFF. This chain links TRBV5-1 with TRBJ1-1; perhaps TRBD1 as D (5 bases). Per the germline V gene, CDR1 is SGHRS and CDR2 is YFSETQ. There are 13 residues in the CDR3. The ends were cut back, 2 bases at V and 3 bases at J, with 8 bases in the middle.

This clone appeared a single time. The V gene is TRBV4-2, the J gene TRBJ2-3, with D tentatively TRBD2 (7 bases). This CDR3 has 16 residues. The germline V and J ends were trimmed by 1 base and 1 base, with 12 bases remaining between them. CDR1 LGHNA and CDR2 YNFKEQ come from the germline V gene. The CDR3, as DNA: TGTGCCAGCAGCCAAGTGGGGGGGCGGGGCACAGATACGCAGTATTTT. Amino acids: CASSQVGGRGTDTQYF.

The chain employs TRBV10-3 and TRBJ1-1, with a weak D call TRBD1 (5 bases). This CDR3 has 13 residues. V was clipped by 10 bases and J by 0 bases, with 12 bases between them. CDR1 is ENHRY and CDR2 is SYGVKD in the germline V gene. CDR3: CATRGDLNTEAFF. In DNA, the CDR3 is TGTGCCACGCGGGGGGATCTGAACACTGAAGCTTTCTTT.